What follows is one T cell receptor beta chain and its context. Antigen unknown. This specimen comes from a study of T cell responses to AZD1222 COVID-19 vaccine. Findings and limits, study-wide: White British ancestry dominated among donors, who included more females, and clonal diversity was possibly underestimated.

V was cut by 6 bases and J by 4 bases, with 6 bases left in between. The CDR3 loop spans 11 amino acids. Germline lookup yields CDR1 MDHEN and CDR2 SYDVKM. Libraries were prepared by immunoSEQ multiplex PCR; TCRdb keeps only in-frame clonotypes and omits some of them. The sample table includes about 140,000 clones. Sequencing used peripheral blood. The sequence was collected from an adult in good health. This rearrangement joins TRBV28 to TRBJ2-5, with D unresolved. The DNA of the CDR3 is TGTGCCAGCAGGATTAGAGAGACCCAGTACTTC. As protein: CASRIRETQYF. Variable domain in full (rest from reference TRBV28 and TRBJ2-5): DVKVTQSSRYLVKRTGEKVFLECVQDMDHENMFWYRQDPGLGLRLIYFSYDVKMKEKGDIPEGYSVSREKKERFSLILESASTNQTSMYLCASRIRETQYFGPGTRLLVL.